This passage covers 11 T cell receptor beta chains from one sample sequenced in a study of CD8 T cells in ankylosing spondylitis. TCRdb ran MiXCR on the 5' RACE reads and lists one entry per CDR3 protein. Of 250,000 to 300,000 distinct CDR3 sequences listed, 20% are singletons. Sequencing was done on a sample of blood, either unsorted or a sorted T cell fraction (not recorded which). The receptors were sampled from a male donor with ankylosing spondylitis or in good health (not recorded which).

This clonotype turned up a few times. This chain connects TRBV4-2 to TRBJ1-6; 9 bases align to TRBD1. The CDR3 has 20 amino acids. V was clipped by 0 bases and J by 3 bases; unmatched bases: 12. Germline CDR1 and CDR2: LGHNA and YNFKEQ. The CDR3 coding sequence is TGTGCCAGCAGCCAAGATCAGTGGGGACAGGGAGGCTTCTATAATTCACCCCTCCACTTT. Its protein product is CASSQDQWGQGGFYNSPLHF.

This clonotype was seen a handful of times. The chain has TRBV27 and TRBJ2-3, with TRBD2 matching 11 bases. Germline CDR1 and CDR2: MNHEY and SMNVEV (reference sequence). The CDR3 sequence is 18 residues long. V trimming: 5 bases; J trimming: 4 bases; junction bases outside the gene matches: 14. This chain's CDR3 is CASSPPPMGLAVSDTQYF. CDR3 coding DNA: TGTGCCAGCAGTCCCCCCCCTATGGGACTAGCGGTTTCAGATACGCAGTATTTT.

This chain links TRBV3-1 with TRBJ1-1; 8 positions match TRBD1. J lost 5 bases, V lost 4 bases, and 12 bases had no gene match. CDR3 size: 16 residues. Germline lookup yields CDR1 LGHDT and CDR2 YNNKEL (reference sequence). CDR3 nucleotides: TGTGCCAGCAGCCGCGCGCCAGGGGGCGGGCGGACTGAAGCTTTCTTT. As protein: CASSRAPGGGRTEAFF.

This sequence joins TRBV15 and TRBJ2-6; D is ambiguous. Germline CDR1 LNHNV, CDR2 YYDKDF (reference sequence). V gave up 0 bases and J gave up 2 bases, with 8 bases separating them. CDR3 size: 16 residues. The CDR3 reads CATSRDIGTGANVLTF. The CDR3 DNA is TGTGCCACCAGCAGAGATATAGGGACTGGGGCCAACGTCCTGACTTTC.

This clonotype showed up just a few times. The chain couples TRBV12-3 or TRBV12-4 to TRBJ2-3, with TRBD1 matching over 7 bases. Unmatched junction bases numbered 6, after V lost 7 bases and J lost 2 bases. This CDR3 comprises 14 residues. The CDR3 bases are TGTGCCAGCATCCCTGGGACAGACACAGATACGCAGTATTTT. This gives the protein CASIPGTDTDTQYF.

This clonotype rates as hyperexpanded. The rearrangement joins TRBV20-1 to TRBJ2-3, with a possible D match to TRBD1 (5 bases). The CDR3 is 14 amino acids. Trimming removed 3 bases from V and 4 bases from J, with 14 bases in between. Per germline, CDR1 DFQATT and CDR2 SNEGSKA (reference sequence). The CDR3 reads CSASPRVGPDTQYF. Here the CDR3 DNA reads TGCAGTGCTAGTCCCCGGGTGGGGCCAGATACGCAGTATTTT.

This chain connects TRBV14 to TRBJ2-3; TRBD2 matches at 7 bases. CDR1 SGHDN and CDR2 FVKESK come from the germline V gene. V lost 4 bases, J lost 7 bases, and 17 bases stayed unmatched. The CDR3 loop spans 17 amino acids. The CDR3 protein is CASSPIGGLADLYTQYF. CDR3 bases: TGTGCCAGCAGCCCCATCGGGGGGTTAGCGGACCTTTATACGCAGTATTTT. The entire variable domain, with the rest obtained from reference TRBV14 and TRBJ2-3, is as follows: EAGVTQFPSHSVIEKGQTVTLRCDPISGHDNLYWYRRVMGKEIKFLLHFVKESKQDESGMPNNRFLAERTGGTYSTLKVQPAELEDSGVYFCASSPIGGLADLYTQYFGPGTRLTVL.

In its sample, this clonotype was seen many times. The V and J genes are TRBV5-1 and TRBJ2-1, with TRBD2 identical over 10 bases. V was clipped by 0 bases and J by 5 bases; unmatched bases: 5. Germline assignment: CDR1 SGHRS and CDR2 YFSETQ. The CDR3 has 16 amino acids. The CDR3 nucleotides are TGCGCCAGCAGCTTGGAGACTAGCGGGTACCACAATGAGCAGTTCTTC. Amino acid sequence: CASSLETSGYHNEQFF.

The rearrangement joins TRBV10-3 to TRBJ2-3; 11 positions agree with TRBD2. The germline gives CDR1 ENHRY, CDR2 SYGVKD. The length of the CDR3 is 15 residues. V was pared by 0 bases and J by 5 bases, with 1 base of the junction left unmatched. The DNA for the CDR3 is TGTGCCATCAGTGAGTCGCTAGCGGGAGGAGATACGCAGTATTTT. This translates into CAISESLAGGDTQYF.

This clonotype has ten or more counts. V usage is TRBV4-1 and J usage is TRBJ1-6; D possibly corresponds to TRBD1 (6 bases). The CDR3 runs 16 residues. The germline V gene has CDR1 MGHRA and CDR2 YSYEKL. The V and J ends lost 0 bases and 9 bases respectively, with 15 bases between them. CDR3 DNA: TGCGCCAGCAGCCAAGATAGACAGGTGTCTGGTTCACCCCTCCACTTT. Its protein is CASSQDRQVSGSPLHF.

This clonotype was observed a few times. This rearrangement joins TRBV12-3 or TRBV12-4 to TRBJ1-5, with D tentatively TRBD1 (6 bases). The CDR3 runs 15 residues. Trimming cost V 6 bases and J 2 bases, with 14 bases left between them. The CDR3 bases are TGTGCCAGCAGGGCCGGACAGCAACGCAATCAGCCCCAGCATTTT. Its translation: CASRAGQQRNQPQHF.